This T cell receptor (beta chain) was sequenced during a study of early T cells in non-severe SARS-CoV-2 infection. As for the study in general: Bulk RNA taken from unsorted whole blood was sequenced, leaving chains unpaired.

As for this clonotype: Its antigen is currently unknown.

Each single cDNA molecule received a unique molecular identifier. TCRdb called the 5' RACE reads again in MiXCR, with one record for every CDR3 protein. This table has roughly 90,000 distinct CDR3 sequences, 11% to 15% appearing once. The study's findings and limits: Reliance on VDJdb matching favored anti-spike CD8 responses; private and CD4 specificities were missed.

The TCR sequence derives from an adult who was a healthcare worker with PCR-confirmed SARS-CoV-2 infection or an uninfected control (not recorded which). Material: whole blood.

CDR3 protein: CASSLGGGTQYF. CDR3 nucleotide sequence: TGTGCCAGCAGCTTAGGGGGCGGGACCCAGTACTTC. The chain has TRBV7-2 and TRBJ2-5, with a possible D match to TRBD1 (5 bases). Trimming shortened V by 1 base and J by 7 bases, and 7 bases separated the two germline ends. This CDR3 is built from 12 residues. Per germline, CDR1 SGHTA and CDR2 FQGNSA.